These 10 T cell receptor beta chains originate from one sample sequenced in a study of cytomegalovirus exposure and HLA in healthy donors. Clones were sequenced by immunoSEQ multiplex PCR, and TCRdb holds only the in-frame ones, with some missing. In the table there are 110,000 or so clones, roughly 86% of which are singletons. What was sequenced was PBMCs. Receptor source: a man aged 18 to 30 in good health and CMV-seronegative.

The CDR3 spells CAIRDTGDTQYF. CDR3 nucleotide sequence: TGTGCCATCAGAGATACAGGGGATACGCAGTATTTT. The chain links TRBV10-3 to TRBJ2-3, with a weak D call TRBD1 (6 bases). CDR3 length: 12 residues. V shed 6 bases and J shed 6 bases, with 10 bases lying between them. Germline V gene sequence: CDR1 ENHRY, CDR2 SYGVKD.

The chain recombines TRBV13 with TRBJ2-3; TRBD2 matches 8 bases. The CDR3 is made up of 17 amino acids. Trimming removed 5 bases from V and 5 bases from J; junction bases left unmatched: 15. Germline CDR1 PRHDT, CDR2 FYEKMQ (reference sequence). The CDR3 DNA reads as TGTGCCAGCAGCCCACGGACTAGCCCCGGAGCCGGAGATACGCAGTATTTT. It translates to CASSPRTSPGAGDTQYF.

The chain is built from TRBV29-1 and TRBJ1-2; D perhaps matches TRBD1 (5 bases). With 4 bases removed from V and 5 bases from J, the gap between germline ends came to 11 bases. The CDR3 is made up of 12 amino acids. Germline V gene data show CDR1 as SQVTM and CDR2 as ANQGSEA. Written as DNA, the CDR3 is TGCAGCGTTGGCCAGGGTTATTATGGCTACACCTTC. Translated, it gives CSVGQGYYGYTF.

The rearrangement uses TRBV2 and TRBJ2-7; D ambiguous. Trimming stripped 2 bases from V and 3 bases from J, with 2 bases between. The CDR3 is made up of 11 amino acids. Germline V gene sequence: CDR1 SNHLY, CDR2 FYNNEI. The chain's CDR3 is CASSEYYEQYF. The CDR3, as DNA: TGTGCCAGCAGTGAATACTACGAGCAGTACTTC.

This rearrangement joins TRBV19 to TRBJ2-2, with D maybe TRBD1 (6 bases). The CDR3 is made up of 15 amino acids. V lost 8 bases to trimming and J lost 2 bases, with 15 bases between them. In germline, CDR1 is LNHDA, CDR2 SQIVND (reference sequence). This CDR3 is CASGIQGFNTGELFF. CDR3 bases: TGTGCCAGTGGAATACAGGGTTTTAACACCGGGGAGCTGTTTTTT.

This chain joins TRBV5-4 and TRBJ1-5; D may be TRBD1 (6 bases). V lost 2 bases and J lost 3, with 9 bases in between. This CDR3 has 14 residues. Per germline, CDR1 SGHNT and CDR2 YYREEE (reference sequence). The DNA for the CDR3 is TGTGCCAGCAGCTTACAGGGATCCAATCAGCCCCAGCATTTT. This codes for CASSLQGSNQPQHF.

V and J are TRBV7-8 and TRBJ2-1; D may be TRBD1 (5 bases). Trimming left V 3 bases short and J 0 bases short, with 9 bases between. Germline-derived CDR1 and CDR2 are SGHVS and FQNEAQ. The CDR3 totals 15 residues. CDR3: CASSLSGISYNEQFF. The CDR3 nucleotides read TGTGCCAGCAGCTTGTCAGGGATCTCCTACAATGAGCAGTTCTTC.

The chain carries TRBV29-1 and TRBJ2-2; the D gene is possibly TRBD2 (5 bases). Germline values: CDR1 SQVTM, CDR2 ANQGSEA. CDR3 length: 12 amino acids. V dropped 4 bases and J dropped 5 bases, with 8 bases sitting between them. DNA of the CDR3: TGCAGCGTTGGCAGGAGGACCGGGGAGCTGTTTTTT. Amino acids: CSVGRRTGELFF.

This clone appeared a few times. The chain has TRBV7-8 and TRBJ2-7, with a tentative D call TRBD2 (6 bases). The CDR3 covers 16 residues. Germline CDR1 reads SGHVS; CDR2 reads FQNEAQ. V was clipped by 5 bases and J by 4 bases, with 21 bases between them. CDR3 in DNA: TGTGCCAGCAGCCTCGGAGGGTCCAGGGTTGGGTACGAGCAGTACTTC. Its translation: CASSLGGSRVGYEQYF.

The count of this clone is one. This sequence joins TRBV7-6 and TRBJ2-1; 11 bases are a match to TRBD2. After removal of 1 base from V and 4 bases from J, the junction contained 12 bases not matched to a gene. This CDR3 has 19 amino acids. CDR1 is SGHVS and CDR2 is FNYEAQ in the germline V gene. CDR3 loop: CASSLGRYSGRDIYNEQFF. Here the CDR3 DNA reads TGTGCCAGCAGCTTAGGACGGTATAGCGGGAGGGACATTTACAATGAGCAGTTCTTC.